The rows below give T cell receptor beta chains drawn from one sample of a study of T-cell reconstitution after alpha-beta-depleted transplantation in children. Using its own MiXCR run on the PCR reads, TCRdb lists one record per CDR3 protein. This table has more than 250,000 distinct CDR3 sequences, 9.9% appearing once. This specimen was PBMCs from the stem cell graft donor, taken from the stem cell graft. The source of these receptors is a human donor who donated a stem cell graft to a child with SCID. Each CDR3 is given with its conserved first and last residue. D genes are given only for firm matches. Clone size, where shown, is once, few, many, or a class for clones that have expanded.

>TRBJ1-4|TRBV20-1|few|TRBD1
CSARGDRPNEKLFF
TGCAGTGCTAGAGGGGACAGACCTAATGAAAAACTGTTTTTT
>TRBJ2-5|TRBV6-5|many|-
CASSYSSVPSGPKTQYF
TGTGCCAGCAGTTACTCGTCTGTCCCGAGTGGTCCGAAGACCCAGTACTTC
>TRBJ2-3|TRBV5-1|few|TRBD1
CASSSTGQNTDTQYF
TGCGCCAGCAGCTCGACGGGACAGAACACAGATACGCAGTATTTT
>TRBJ1-5|TRBV7-2|many|-
CASSQGNQPQHF
TGTGCCAGCAGCCAGGGAAATCAGCCCCAGCATTTT
>TRBJ1-4|TRBV5-5|few|-
CASSLSPGGRSEKLFF
TGTGCCAGCAGCTTGTCCCCCGGGGGTAGGAGTGAAAAACTGTTTTTT
>TRBJ2-7|TRBV12-3/TRBV12-4|many|TRBD1
CASSPKDRALRRGEQYF
TGTGCCAGCAGCCCAAAGGACAGGGCACTTAGACGGGGCGAGCAGTACTTC
>TRBJ2-2|TRBV20-1|-|-
CSAREPNTGEPFF
TGCAGTGCTAGAGAACCGAACACCGGGGAGCCGTTTTTT
>TRBJ2-5|TRBV18|few|TRBD1
CASSPGTVKQETQYF
TGTGCCAGCTCACCCGGGACAGTGAAACAAGAGACCCAGTACTTC
>TRBJ1-6|TRBV12-3/TRBV12-4|many|-
CASSHGSSPLHF
TGTGCCAGCAGTCACGGATCTTCTCCCCTCCACTTT
>TRBJ2-7|TRBV19|few|-
CASSISGNAQLSYEQYF
TGTGCCAGTAGTATTTCTGGGAATGCCCAGTTATCCTACGAGCAGTACTTC
>TRBJ2-3|TRBV24-1|-|-
CATSDLHSTDTQYF
TGTGCCACCAGTGATTTGCACTCTACAGATACGCAGTATTTT
>TRBJ2-1|TRBV14|few|-
CASSPLRDSYNEQFF
TGTGCCAGCAGCCCCCTCCGAGATTCCTACAATGAGCAGTTCTTC
>TRBJ1-1|TRBV6-5|few|-
CASSYQVNTEAFF
TGTGCCAGCAGTTACCAGGTTAACACTGAAGCTTTCTTT
>TRBJ2-7|TRBV12-3/TRBV12-4|-|-
CASSLASFIAYEQYF
TGTGCCAGCAGTTTAGCTTCATTCATCGCCTACGAGCAGTACTTC
>TRBJ1-5|TRBV7-9|few|TRBD1
CASSPMTGAQHF
TGTGCCAGCAGCCCGATGACAGGGGCCCAGCATTTT
>TRBJ1-2|TRBV5-1|-|-
CASSLVFDGYGYTF
TGCGCCAGCAGCTTGGTTTTCGATGGCTATGGCTACACCTTC
>TRBJ2-7|TRBV10-3|many|-
CAISSDYEQYF
TGTGCCATCAGTAGTGACTACGAGCAGTACTTC
>TRBJ2-3|TRBV25-1|many|-
CASSKDGVGTDTQYF
TGTGCCAGCAGTAAAGACGGAGTTGGCACAGATACGCAGTATTTT
>TRBJ2-3|TRBV20-1|-|TRBD2
CSARDPFLTSGGFTDTQYF
TGCAGTGCTAGAGATCCATTTCTTACTAGCGGGGGTTTCACAGATACGCAGTATTTT
>TRBJ2-1|TRBV20-1|few|TRBD2
CSANAGGPYNEQFF
TGCAGTGCCAACGCGGGGGGGCCCTACAATGAGCAGTTCTTC
>TRBJ2-3|TRBV27|many|TRBD2
CASSLGLAGGGWGTDTQYF
TGTGCCAGCAGTCTAGGACTAGCGGGGGGCGGGTGGGGCACAGATACGCAGTATTTT
>TRBJ2-3|TRBV19|-|TRBD1
CASQRQGARTDTQYF
TGTGCCAGTCAAAGACAGGGGGCGAGGACAGATACGCAGTATTTT
>TRBJ2-6|TRBV27|few|-
CASSQSSGANVLTF
TGTGCCAGCAGCCAGAGCTCTGGGGCCAACGTCCTGACTTTC
>TRBJ2-1|TRBV12-3/TRBV12-4|few|TRBD1
CASSQKGADEQFF
TGTGCCAGCAGTCAAAAGGGGGCAGATGAGCAGTTCTTC
>TRBJ2-1|TRBV2|-|TRBD2
CASSGTSGVGNEQFF
TGTGCCAGCAGCGGGACTAGCGGGGTGGGTAATGAGCAGTTCTTC
>TRBJ2-7|TRBV12-3/TRBV12-4|many|TRBD1
CASSRAGTANSYEQYF
TGTGCCAGCAGTCGCGCCGGGACAGCTAACTCCTACGAGCAGTACTTC
>TRBJ2-2|TRBV12-3/TRBV12-4|few|TRBD2
CASSSASGGAGGELFF
TGTGCCAGCAGTTCGGCTAGCGGGGGGGCAGGTGGGGAGCTGTTTTTT
>TRBJ2-2|TRBV6-5|-|-
CASSYSGTSTGELFF
TGTGCCAGCAGTTACTCGGGTACAAGCACCGGGGAGCTGTTTTTT
>TRBJ2-1|TRBV12-3/TRBV12-4|many|-
CASSLMLLWRNEQFF
TGTGCCAGCAGTTTAATGCTCCTGTGGCGCAATGAGCAGTTCTTC
>TRBJ2-1|TRBV11-2|-|-
CASSFTGGDQFF
TGTGCCAGCAGCTTCACAGGTGGCGATCAGTTCTTC
>TRBJ2-1|TRBV21-1|-|-
CASSKGIHEQFF
TGTGCCAGCAGCAAAGGGATCCATGAGCAGTTCTTC
>TRBJ2-1|TRBV6-1|-|TRBD1
CASSEHGGTGGNEQFF
TGTGCCAGCAGCGAACATGGGGGGACAGGGGGCAATGAGCAGTTCTTC
>TRBJ1-6|TRBV12-3/TRBV12-4|-|-
CASSLAGVSSPLHF
TGTGCCAGCAGTTTAGCGGGGGTTTCCTCACCCCTCCACTTT
>TRBJ2-3|TRBV18|-|TRBD2
CASSPGQGGSTDTQYF
TGTGCCAGCTCACCGGGGCAGGGAGGGAGCACAGATACGCAGTATTTT
>TRBJ2-2|TRBV20-1|-|TRBD2
CSARDRTSLMAELFF
TGCAGTGCTAGAGATCGGACTAGCTTGATGGCGGAGCTGTTTTTT
>TRBJ1-1|TRBV20-1|-|-
CSACRGSNTEAFF
TGCAGTGCTTGCCGGGGTTCGAACACTGAAGCTTTCTTT
>TRBJ2-3|TRBV5-1|many|TRBD2
CASMTSGVTDTQYF
TGCGCCAGCATGACTAGCGGAGTCACAGATACGCAGTATTTT
>TRBJ2-1|TRBV7-9|few|TRBD2
CASSARGGPNNEQFF
TGTGCCAGCAGCGCGCGGGGGGGCCCAAACAATGAGCAGTTCTTC
>TRBJ2-3|TRBV5-1|many|TRBD1
CASSGQGTGTDTQYF
TGCGCCAGCAGCGGACAGGGGACAGGCACAGATACGCAGTATTTT
>TRBJ2-2|TRBV6-1|few|TRBD1
CASSPAGTGRAGELFF
TGTGCCAGCAGTCCCGCTGGGACAGGGAGGGCCGGGGAGCTGTTTTTT
>TRBJ1-2|TRBV12-3/TRBV12-4|-|TRBD1
CASSLGTGVYGYTF
TGTGCCAGCAGTTTAGGGACAGGGGTATATGGCTACACCTTC
>TRBJ2-5|TRBV12-3/TRBV12-4|-|TRBD2
CASTETSGGETQYF
TGTGCCAGCACCGAGACTAGCGGGGGTGAGACCCAGTACTTC
>TRBJ2-1|TRBV6-5|many|-
CASSQQTTAQVNEQFF
TGTGCCAGCAGTCAACAAACTACCGCCCAGGTGAATGAGCAGTTCTTC
>TRBJ1-1|TRBV25-1|-|-
CASSVQGGENTEAFF
TGTGCCAGCAGTGTCCAGGGAGGAGAAAACACTGAAGCTTTCTTT
>TRBJ1-4|TRBV29-1|few|-
CSVEMGTHGREKLFF
TGCAGCGTTGAAATGGGAACACACGGGAGGGAAAAACTGTTTTTT
>TRBJ1-5|TRBV20-1|-|TRBD1
CSAKQDRQNQPQHF
TGCAGTGCTAAGCAGGACAGGCAAAATCAGCCCCAGCATTTT
>TRBJ1-1|TRBV2|-|-
CASSEDQNTEAFF
TGTGCCAGCAGTGAGGACCAGAACACTGAAGCTTTCTTT
>TRBJ2-3|TRBV7-3|-|TRBD2
CASSLNPGLAGDTQYF
TGTGCCAGCAGCTTAAACCCCGGACTAGCGGGAGATACGCAGTATTTT
>TRBJ2-2|TRBV12-3/TRBV12-4|-|-
CASRGGRATTGELFF
TGTGCCAGCAGAGGGGGGCGGGCGACCACCGGGGAGCTGTTTTTT
>TRBJ1-1|TRBV5-1|-|-
CASGRGGRAGSDTEAFF
TGCGCCAGCGGCCGCGGGGGTAGGGCAGGGTCGGACACTGAAGCTTTCTTT
>TRBJ2-4|TRBV7-9|-|TRBD1
CASSAGQALLAKNIQYF
TGTGCCAGCAGTGCCGGACAGGCCCTTCTAGCCAAAAACATTCAGTACTTC
>TRBJ2-1|TRBV12-3/TRBV12-4|few|TRBD2
CASISSGGARYNEQFF
TGTGCCAGCATCTCTAGCGGGGGGGCAAGGTACAATGAGCAGTTCTTC
>TRBJ1-5|TRBV12-3/TRBV12-4|many|TRBD1
CASSLTGQGNQPQHF
TGTGCCAGCAGTTTAACCGGACAGGGCAATCAGCCCCAGCATTTT
>TRBJ1-1|TRBV6-1|few|TRBD1
CASRPDRAWANTEAFF
TGTGCCAGCAGACCCGACAGGGCTTGGGCGAACACTGAAGCTTTCTTT
>TRBJ1-1|TRBV7-3|many|-
CASSFGLNTEAFF
TGTGCCAGCAGCTTTGGACTGAACACTGAAGCTTTCTTT
>TRBJ2-1|TRBV5-1|-|TRBD2
CASSLDRGGAYNEQFF
TGCGCCAGCAGCTTGGATCGCGGGGGGGCTTACAATGAGCAGTTCTTC
>TRBJ1-6|TRBV3-1|many|-
CASSGRGRLGNSPLHF
TGTGCCAGCAGCGGAAGAGGGCGACTAGGGAATTCACCCCTCCACTTT
>TRBJ2-3|TRBV20-1|-|TRBD2
CSAQGLAGGLRDTQYF
TGCAGTGCTCAAGGTCTAGCGGGGGGCCTTCGGGATACGCAGTATTTT